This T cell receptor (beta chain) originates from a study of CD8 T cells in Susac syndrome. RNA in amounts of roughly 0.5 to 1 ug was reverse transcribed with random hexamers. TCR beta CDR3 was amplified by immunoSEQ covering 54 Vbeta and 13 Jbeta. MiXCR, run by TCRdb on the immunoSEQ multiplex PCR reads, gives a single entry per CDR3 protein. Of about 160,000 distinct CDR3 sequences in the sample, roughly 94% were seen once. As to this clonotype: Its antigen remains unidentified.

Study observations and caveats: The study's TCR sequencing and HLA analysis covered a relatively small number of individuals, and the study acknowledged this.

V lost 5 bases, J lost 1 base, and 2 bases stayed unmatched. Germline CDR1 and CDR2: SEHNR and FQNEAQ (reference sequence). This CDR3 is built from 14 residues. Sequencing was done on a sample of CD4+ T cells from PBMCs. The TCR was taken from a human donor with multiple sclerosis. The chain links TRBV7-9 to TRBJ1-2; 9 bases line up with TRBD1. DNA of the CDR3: TGTGCCAGCAGCGGGACAGGGCGTAACTATGGCTACACCTTC. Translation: CASSGTGRNYGYTF.